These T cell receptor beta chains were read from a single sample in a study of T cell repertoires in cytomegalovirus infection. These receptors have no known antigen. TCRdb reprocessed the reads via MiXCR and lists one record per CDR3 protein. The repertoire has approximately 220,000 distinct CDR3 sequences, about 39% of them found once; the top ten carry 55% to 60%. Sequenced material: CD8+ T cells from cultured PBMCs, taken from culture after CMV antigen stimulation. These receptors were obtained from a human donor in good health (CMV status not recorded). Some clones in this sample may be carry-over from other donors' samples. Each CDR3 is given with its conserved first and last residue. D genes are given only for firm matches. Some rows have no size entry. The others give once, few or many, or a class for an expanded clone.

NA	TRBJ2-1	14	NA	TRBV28	TGTGCCAGCAGTTTATTTGCAGGGGACAATGAGCAGTTCTTC	CASSLFAGDNEQFF
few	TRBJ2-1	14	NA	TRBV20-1	TGCAGTGCTAGCAGGGTTTGGTCCTACAATGAGCAGTTCTTC	CSASRVWSYNEQFF
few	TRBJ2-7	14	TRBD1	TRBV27	TGTGCCAGCATCCCGGGACAGGGGTCCTACGAGCAGTACTTC	CASIPGQGSYEQYF
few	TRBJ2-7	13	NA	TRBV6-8	TGTGCCAGCAGTTACTCCCACGGGGTCGAGCAGTACTTC	CASSYSHGVEQYF
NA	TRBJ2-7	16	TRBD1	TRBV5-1	TGCGCCAGCAGCTTGGTGGGACAGGGACCATCGGAGGAGCAGTACTTC	CASSLVGQGPSEEQYF
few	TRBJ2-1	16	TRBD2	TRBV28	TGTGCCAGCACCGTCCCTCGGACTAGCGGGTACAATGAGCAGTTCTTC	CASTVPRTSGYNEQFF
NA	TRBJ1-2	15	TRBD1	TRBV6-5	TGTGCCAGCAGTACATGGACAGGGTCTGGCTATGGCTACACCTTC	CASSTWTGSGYGYTF
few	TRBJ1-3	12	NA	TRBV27	TGTGCCAGCAGAGGCTCTGGAAACACCATATATTTT	CASRGSGNTIYF
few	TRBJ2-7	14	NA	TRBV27	TGTGCCAGCAGTTTGCCTGGACGGGTTTACGAGCAGTACTTC	CASSLPGRVYEQYF
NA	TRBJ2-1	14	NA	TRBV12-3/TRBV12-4	TGTGCCAGCAGTTTCCGCATTGGGGGCAATGAGCAGTTCTTC	CASSFRIGGNEQFF
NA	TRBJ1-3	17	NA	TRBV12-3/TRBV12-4	TGTGCCAGCAGTTTGTCCGAGACAGCGAGCTCTGGAAACACCATATATTTT	CASSLSETASSGNTIYF
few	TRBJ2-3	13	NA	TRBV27	TGTGCCAGCGGGGGGAGGATGACAGATACGCAGTATTTT	CASGGRMTDTQYF
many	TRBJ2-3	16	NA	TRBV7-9	TGTGCCAGCAGCTCAGTGCAACCCCCTAGCACAGATACGCAGTATTTT	CASSSVQPPSTDTQYF
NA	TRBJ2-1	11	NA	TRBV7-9	TGTGCCAGCAGTAGCTGGGATGAGCAGTTCTTC	CASSSWDEQFF
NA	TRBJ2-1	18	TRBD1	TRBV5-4	TGTGCCAGCAGCCGGGACAGGGGGAAAGCGGAGCTAAAAGATGAGCAGTTCTTC	CASSRDRGKAELKDEQFF
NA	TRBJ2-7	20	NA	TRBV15	TGTGCCACCAGCAGAGATCTAGTTATAAGCGGAATAAGGGTGTCCTACGAGCAGTACTTC	CATSRDLVISGIRVSYEQYF
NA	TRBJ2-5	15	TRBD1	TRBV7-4	TGTGCCAGCAGCCTGGTTACAGGGGGATCAGAGACCCAGTACTTC	CASSLVTGGSETQYF
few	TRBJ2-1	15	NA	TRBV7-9	TGTGCCAGCAGCCAGATGGCGGGAAGGGTCGATGAGCAGTTCTTC	CASSQMAGRVDEQFF
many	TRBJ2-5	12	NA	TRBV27	TGTGCCAGCAGTCCCCCGGGAGAGACCCAGTACTTC	CASSPPGETQYF
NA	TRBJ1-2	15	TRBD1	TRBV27	TGTGCCAGCAGTATCGGGACAGGGGAAGTCTATGGCTACACCTTC	CASSIGTGEVYGYTF
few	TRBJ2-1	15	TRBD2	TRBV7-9	TGTGCCAGCAGCGCCCGCGCTAGCGGGGGCAATGAGCAGTTCTTC	CASSARASGGNEQFF
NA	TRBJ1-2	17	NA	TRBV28	TGTGCCAGCAGTTTAAGCTCCCGGACGGAGAGGTACTATGGCTACACCTTC	CASSLSSRTERYYGYTF
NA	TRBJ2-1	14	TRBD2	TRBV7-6	TGTGCCAGCAGCCCGGGGGGGCCTAGCAATGAGCAGTTCTTC	CASSPGGPSNEQFF
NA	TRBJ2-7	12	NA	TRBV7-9	TGTGCCAGCAGCACCCGGGTTTACGAGCAGTACTTC	CASSTRVYEQYF
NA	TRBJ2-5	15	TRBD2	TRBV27	TGTGCCAGCAGTTTGGAGCGGGGGGGGTGGGGGACCCAGTACTTC	CASSLERGGWGTQYF
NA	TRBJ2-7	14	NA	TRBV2	TGTGCCAGCAGTGTTGAATCCTTATACTACGAGCAGTACTTC	CASSVESLYYEQYF
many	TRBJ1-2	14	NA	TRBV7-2	TGTGCCAGCAGCTTAGACCCGGGGGGCTATGGCTACACCTTC	CASSLDPGGYGYTF
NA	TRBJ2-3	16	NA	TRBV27	TGTGCCAGCAGTTCTTGGACTTACTCTAGCACAGATACGCAGTATTTT	CASSSWTYSSTDTQYF
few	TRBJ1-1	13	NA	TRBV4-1	TGCGCCAGCAGCGCACAGGGGAACACTGAAGCTTTCTTT	CASSAQGNTEAFF
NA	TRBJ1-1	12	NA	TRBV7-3	TGTGCCAGCAGCTCCCCCGGGGCTGAAGCTTTCTTT	CASSSPGAEAFF
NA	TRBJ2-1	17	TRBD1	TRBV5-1	TGCGCCAGCAGCTTGGGGGAGCCTGACAGGGGAAGGAATGAGCAGTTCTTC	CASSLGEPDRGRNEQFF
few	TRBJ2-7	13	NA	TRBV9	TGTGCCAGCAGCGTTGGGTCGACCTACGAGCAGTACTTC	CASSVGSTYEQYF
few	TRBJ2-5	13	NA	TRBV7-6	TGTGCCAGCAGCCCACCGGGACGAGAGACCCAGTACTTC	CASSPPGRETQYF
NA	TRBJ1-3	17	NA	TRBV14	TGTGCCAGCAGCCAATCGGGACACCTTTTCTCTGGAAACACCATATATTTT	CASSQSGHLFSGNTIYF
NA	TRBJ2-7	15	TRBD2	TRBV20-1	TGCAGTGCTAGAGTCCCGGGCGGGAGCTCCTACGAGCAGTACTTC	CSARVPGGSSYEQYF
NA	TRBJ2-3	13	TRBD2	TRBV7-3	TGTGCCAGCAGCCCAGGGACTAGTGGTACGCAGTATTTT	CASSPGTSGTQYF
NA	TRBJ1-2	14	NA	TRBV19	TGTGCCAGTAGCCGGACGGCAATGGGCTATGGCTACACCTTC	CASSRTAMGYGYTF
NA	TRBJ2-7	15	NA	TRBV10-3	TGTGCCATCAGCGACCCGGGACTCCCCTCTTACGAGCAGTACTTC	CAISDPGLPSYEQYF
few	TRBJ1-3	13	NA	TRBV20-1	TGCAGTGCTAGGTTGGACACCCGAAACACCATATATTTT	CSARLDTRNTIYF
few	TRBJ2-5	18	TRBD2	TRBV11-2	TGTGCCAGCAGCCCCGGGGGGTTCCAGCGGGGGAATGGGGAGACCCAGTACTTC	CASSPGGFQRGNGETQYF
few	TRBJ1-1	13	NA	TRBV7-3	TGTGCCAGCAGCGAGGGGTTAAACACTGAAGCTTTCTTT	CASSEGLNTEAFF
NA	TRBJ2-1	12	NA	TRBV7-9	TGTGCCAGCCCCGGGCAGACCAATGAGCAGTTCTTC	CASPGQTNEQFF
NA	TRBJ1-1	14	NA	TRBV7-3	TGTGCCAGCAGCTTAATGCCTGGGGGCACTGAAGCTTTCTTT	CASSLMPGGTEAFF
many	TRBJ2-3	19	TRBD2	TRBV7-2	TGTGCCAGCAGCTCTAAGGGACTAGAGTGGATGCTTAGCACAGATACGCAGTATTTT	CASSSKGLEWMLSTDTQYF
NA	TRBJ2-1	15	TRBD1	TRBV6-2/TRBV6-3	TGTGCCAGCATAACCCGGGACAGGGGCTACAATGAGCAGTTCTTC	CASITRDRGYNEQFF
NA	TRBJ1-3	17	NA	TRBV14	TGTGCCAGCAGCCGACACCCAGGCTTGGCCTCTGGAAACACCATATATTTT	CASSRHPGLASGNTIYF
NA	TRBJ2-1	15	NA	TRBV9	TGTGCCAGCAGCGTAGTAGGCCGTCTGGGCATTGAGCAGTTCTTC	CASSVVGRLGIEQFF
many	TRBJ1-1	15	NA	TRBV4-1	TGCGCCAGCAGCCAAGATGGCCGGACAGACACTGAAGCTTTCTTT	CASSQDGRTDTEAFF
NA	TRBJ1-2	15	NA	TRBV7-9	TGTGCCAGCAGCAAACCGGGGCCCGGGTCCTATGGCTACACCTTC	CASSKPGPGSYGYTF
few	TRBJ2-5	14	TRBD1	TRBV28	TGTGCCAGCAGTTTAAGGGGGCTGGGGGAGACCCAGTACTTC	CASSLRGLGETQYF
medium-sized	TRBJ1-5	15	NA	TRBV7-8	TGTGCCAGCAGCCTACAGGAAAGTAGCAATCAGCCCCAGCATTTT	CASSLQESSNQPQHF
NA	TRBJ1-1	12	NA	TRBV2	TGTGCCAGCACAGCGAGGGGCACTGAAGCTTTCTTT	CASTARGTEAFF
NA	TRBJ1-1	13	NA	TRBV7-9	TGTGCCAGCACCTCAAAGGGGGGGCCCGAGGCTTTCTTT	CASTSKGGPEAFF
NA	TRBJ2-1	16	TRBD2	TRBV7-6	TGTGCCAGCAGGGACGGGGGGGCCGGCTCCTACAATGAGCAGTTCTTC	CASRDGGAGSYNEQFF
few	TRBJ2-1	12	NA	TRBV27	TGTGCCAGCAGTCTAGTGAAGGGTGAGCAGTTCTTC	CASSLVKGEQFF
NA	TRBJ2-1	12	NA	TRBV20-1	TGCAGTGCCTCAATCGACACCGATGAGCAGTTCTTC	CSASIDTDEQFF
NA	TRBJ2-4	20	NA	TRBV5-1	TGCGCCAGCAGCGGATCCGGGGACGGCCTTTCCCTCCAAGCCAAAAACATTCAGTACTTC	CASSGSGDGLSLQAKNIQYF